This TCR beta chain was observed in a study of T cell repertoires in cytomegalovirus infection. Study details: Matching HLA type, along with CMV infection, was indicated by public TCR beta signatures. Study results and limitations: The ex vivo response was dominated by HLA-C-restricted CMV-specific TCR beta clonotypes.

The CDR3 has 14 residues. CDR1 is LGHDT, CDR2 YNNKEL, per germline (reference sequence). Trimming left V 1 base short and J 11 bases short, with 15 bases between. Notes on this clonotype: Its specificity is unknown.

TCRdb redid the calling of the reads with MiXCR, one entry per CDR3 protein. The sample yields about 260,000 distinct CDR3 sequences, roughly an eighth seen once. This chain joins TRBV3-1 and TRBJ1-5; perhaps TRBD1 as D (5 bases). The TCR sequence derives from a human donor in good health (CMV status not recorded). Some clones in this sample may be carry-over from other donors' samples. The sequencing input was PBMCs. The CDR3 loop is CASSQGDGKAAQHF. The CDR3 DNA is TGTGCCAGCAGCCAAGGGGACGGCAAAGCGGCCCAGCATTTT.